These 21 T cell receptor beta chains share one sample of origin, sequenced in a study of T cell responses to AZD1222 COVID-19 vaccine. Here immunoSEQ multiplex PCR was the method, and the copy in TCRdb shows in-frame clones only, minus some. The data show under 150,000 clones, around 90% seen once. Sequenced here: peripheral blood, sampled on day 0 of MenACWY control vaccination. These TCRs come from an adult in good health.

The chain has TRBV11-2 and TRBJ1-5, with D perhaps matching TRBD1 (5 bases). The V and J ends lost 0 bases and 3 bases respectively, with 9 bases between them. The germline V gene encodes CDR1 SGHAT and CDR2 FQNNGV. This CDR3 comprises 15 residues. CDR3 residues: CASSLDPGFNQPQHF. The CDR3 nucleotides are TGTGCCAGCAGCTTAGACCCAGGGTTCAATCAGCCCCAGCATTTT.

The chain uses TRBV5-1 and TRBJ2-1; D not resolved. The CDR3 extends over 12 amino acids. Germline V gene sequence: CDR1 SGHRS, CDR2 YFSETQ. Between the trimmed V and J ends, which lost 4 bases and 3 bases, there was a span of 5 bases. CDR3 in DNA: TGCGCCAGCAGCCTCATCTACAATGAGCAGTTCTTC. Translated: CASSLIYNEQFF.

V gene TRBV7-9 combines with J gene TRBJ1-4; unclear D gene. Germline CDR1 reads SEHNR; CDR2 reads FQNEAQ (reference sequence). CDR3 size: 13 residues. The V gene lost 5 bases and the J gene lost 7 bases, with 11 bases spanning the gap. For the CDR3, the DNA is TGTGCCAGCAGCACCACTATGACTGAAAAACTGTTTTTT. It yields the protein CASSTTMTEKLFF. Full variable domain (missing parts from reference TRBV7-9 and TRBJ1-4): DTGVSQNPRHKITKRGQNVTFRCDPISEHNRLYWYRQTLGQGPEFLTYFQNEAQLEKSRLLSDRFSAERPKGSFSTLEIQRTEQGDSAMYLCASSTTMTEKLFFGSGTQLSVL.

The chain couples TRBV28 to TRBJ2-7; D may be TRBD1 (5 bases). The V end was cut by 8 bases, the J end by 3 bases, with 23 bases between. CDR1 and CDR2 from the germline V gene are MDHEN and SYDVKM. The CDR3 is made up of 16 amino acids. Written as DNA, the CDR3 is TGTGCCAGCCAGAGGCCTAAACCAGGGCTAAGCTACGAGCAGTACTTC. Amino acid sequence: CASQRPKPGLSYEQYF.

This chain connects TRBV24-1 to TRBJ2-2, with D uncertain. V was cut by 3 bases and J by 4 bases, with 11 bases left in between. The CDR3 spans 15 residues. Germline V gives CDR1 KGHDR, CDR2 SFDVKD. The CDR3 sequence is CATSDPTSFTGELFF. The CDR3 DNA sequence: TGTGCCACCAGTGATCCAACAAGTTTCACCGGGGAGCTGTTTTTT.

This clone was observed once. The same CDR3 arises from other DNA sequences in this sample as well. V is TRBV20-1 and J is TRBJ1-1; D not certain. V dropped 6 bases and J dropped 2 bases, with 4 bases sitting between them. Looked up from germline, CDR1 is DFQATT and CDR2 is SNEGSKA (reference sequence). The CDR3 runs 10 residues. The CDR3 loop reads CSALNTEAFF. CDR3 coding DNA: TGCAGTGCCCTAAACACTGAAGCTTTCTTT.

The gene calls are TRBV19 and TRBJ2-1, with D perhaps given as TRBD1 or TRBD2 (5 bases each). The V end was cut by 7 bases, the J end by 10 bases, with 23 bases between. In germline, CDR1 is LNHDA, CDR2 SQIVND (reference sequence). The CDR3 runs 15 residues. The CDR3 sequence: CASTSRDAASGEQFF. The CDR3 nucleotides read TGTGCCAGTACCTCTCGGGACGCCGCCTCGGGGGAGCAGTTCTTC.

The chain recombines TRBV7-9 with TRBJ2-7; D is undetermined. The V gene lost 3 bases and the J gene lost 2 bases, with 8 bases spanning the gap. CDR3 length: 13 residues. The germline V gene has CDR1 SEHNR and CDR2 FQNEAQ (reference sequence). The CDR3 bases are TGTGCCAGCAGCTTTGGCGTAACCTACGAGCAGTACTTC. Residues: CASSFGVTYEQYF.

The V and J genes are TRBV5-1 and TRBJ2-1; a possible D gene is TRBD2 (6 bases). V was cut by 2 bases and J by 4 bases, with 10 bases left in between. This CDR3 has 14 amino acids. CDR1 SGHRS and CDR2 YFSETQ come from the germline V gene. The CDR3: CASSFGGAYNEQFF. The CDR3 bases are TGCGCCAGCAGCTTCGGCGGGGCGTACAATGAGCAGTTCTTC.

The V gene is TRBV12-3 or TRBV12-4, the J gene TRBJ1-1; unclear D gene. The CDR3 consists of 12 residues. The germline V and J ends were trimmed by 1 base and 4 bases, with 4 bases remaining between them. For the CDR3, the DNA is TGTGCCAGCAGTTTAGGGGTCACTGAAGCTTTCTTT. It yields the protein CASSLGVTEAFF.

The V call is TRBV3-1 (or the pseudogene TRBV3-2), the J call TRBJ2-7, with D tentatively TRBD1 or TRBD2 (5 bases each). The CDR3 runs to 15 residues. Germline V gene data show CDR1 as LGHDT and CDR2 as YNNKEL (reference sequence). The V gene lost 0 bases and the J gene lost 5 bases, with 14 bases spanning the gap. The CDR3 loop reads CASSQDSSGRNEQYF. The CDR3 region has the DNA TGTGCCAGCAGCCAAGATTCTTCGGGACGGAACGAGCAGTACTTC.

V usage is TRBV29-1 and J usage is TRBJ2-6; 9 bases map to TRBD2. V lost 1 base and J lost 0; bases outside the gene matches: 4. The CDR3 has 17 amino acids. Germline CDR1 SQVTM, CDR2 ANQGSEA. This CDR3 is CSVEARGRASGANVLTF. The CDR3 nucleotides are TGCAGCGTTGAAGCGCGCGGGAGGGCCTCTGGGGCCAACGTCCTGACTTTC.

This chain connects TRBV18 to TRBJ1-2; 7 positions agree with TRBD1. V dropped 3 bases and J dropped 7; count of bases not matched to a gene: 8. CDR3 length equals 14 residues. Per germline, CDR1 KGHSH and CDR2 LQKENI. The CDR3 sequence is CASSPRQGESGYTF. DNA for the CDR3: TGTGCCAGCTCACCCCGCCAGGGGGAGAGTGGCTACACCTTC.

The chain recombines TRBV13 with TRBJ2-1; no clear D. CDR3 size: 15 residues. Germline V CDR1 and CDR2: PRHDT, FYEKMQ (reference sequence). V shed 6 bases and J shed 4 bases, with 16 bases lying between them. In DNA, the CDR3 is TGTGCCAGCAGTTCAGGCTTAAACCTTTACAATGAGCAGTTCTTC. As protein: CASSSGLNLYNEQFF.

V and J are TRBV25-1 and TRBJ1-1; 7 bases line up with TRBD1. This CDR3 spans 12 amino acids. Losses at the gene ends were 6 bases for V and 10 bases for J; bases not matched to a gene: 8. Per germline, CDR1 MGHDK and CDR2 SYGVNS. The CDR3 reads CASRDTGVGAFF. The CDR3 nucleotides read TGTGCCAGCAGAGACACAGGGGTTGGAGCTTTCTTT.

V is TRBV10-3 and J is TRBJ1-3; D not resolved. The V end lost 2 bases, the J end lost 0 bases, and 8 bases lay between the germline ends. Looked up from germline, CDR1 is ENHRY and CDR2 is SYGVKD. The CDR3 consists of 15 residues. As DNA, the CDR3 is TGTGCCATCAGTGAGCAAGCAGCCTCTGGAAACACCATATATTTT. This codes for CAISEQAASGNTIYF.

The rearrangement links TRBV28 to TRBJ1-1; 10 positions match TRBD1. This CDR3 is built from 18 residues. Germline V gene data show CDR1 as MDHEN and CDR2 as SYDVKM. Trimming cost V 7 bases and J 0 bases; bases outside gene matches: 14. The CDR3 DNA sequence: TGTGCCAGCACCACACAAGACAGGGGGCGAGATTTGAACACTGAAGCTTTCTTT. Protein: CASTTQDRGRDLNTEAFF.

The DNA of the CDR3 is TGTGCCAGCAGCTCTTCAAGCCTAATCATGAGCTCTGGAAACACCATATATTTT. Amino acids: CASSSSSLIMSSGNTIYF. The genes are TRBV5-4 and TRBJ1-3, with D hard to call. Trimming stripped 3 bases from V and 0 bases from J, with 19 bases between. The length of the CDR3 is 18 residues. Per the germline V gene, CDR1 is SGHNT and CDR2 is YYREEE (reference sequence). Complete variable domain (other parts from reference TRBV5-4 and TRBJ1-3): ETGVTQSPTHLIKTRGQQVTLRCSSQSGHNTVSWYQQALGQGPQFIFQYYREEENGRGNFPPRFSGLQFPNYSSELNVNALELDDSALYLCASSSSSLIMSSGNTIYFGEGSWLTVV.

This sequence joins TRBV7-9 and TRBJ1-2; 7 nucleotides agree with TRBD1. V shed 2 bases, J shed 0 bases, and the junction held 15 bases outside the gene matches. CDR1 and CDR2 (germline): SEHNR, FQNEAQ (reference sequence). The CDR3 is 19 amino acids. CDR3: CASSLRIGAGTVANYGYTF. DNA of the CDR3: TGTGCCAGCAGCTTAAGGATAGGTGCCGGGACAGTAGCTAACTATGGCTACACCTTC.

This clone was seen more than once but under ten times. This sequence joins TRBV21-1 and TRBJ1-3. TRBV21-1 is tagged as a pseudogene. The CDR3 runs to 16 residues. The CDR3 DNA reads as TGTGCCAGCAGCAAAGCTACAAGGGGGGCTGGAAACACCATATATTTT. Encoded protein: CASSKATRGAGNTIYF.

J is TRBJ1-2 and V is TRBV6-2 or TRBV6-3; TRBD1 aligns across 7 bases. Germline loops: CDR1 MNHEY, CDR2 SVGEGT. J gave up 2 bases and V 5 bases, and 5 bases lay outside the gene matches. This CDR3 spans 14 amino acids. The CDR3 DNA sequence: TGTGCCAGCAGTACTTGGACAGGAAACTATGGCTACACCTTC. This gives the protein CASSTWTGNYGYTF.